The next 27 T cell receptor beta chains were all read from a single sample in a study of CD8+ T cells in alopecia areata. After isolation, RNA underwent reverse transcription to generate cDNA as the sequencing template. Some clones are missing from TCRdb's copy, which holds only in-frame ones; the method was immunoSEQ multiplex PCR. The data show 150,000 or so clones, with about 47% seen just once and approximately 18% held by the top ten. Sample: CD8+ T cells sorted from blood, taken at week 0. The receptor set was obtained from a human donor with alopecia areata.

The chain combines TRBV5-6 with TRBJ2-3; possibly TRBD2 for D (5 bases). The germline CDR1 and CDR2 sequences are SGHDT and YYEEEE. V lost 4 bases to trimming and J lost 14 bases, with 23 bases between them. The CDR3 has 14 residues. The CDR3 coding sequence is TGTGCCAGCAGCCACACGGAGGTATCCAGCCTTTCGTATTTT. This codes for CASSHTEVSSLSYF.

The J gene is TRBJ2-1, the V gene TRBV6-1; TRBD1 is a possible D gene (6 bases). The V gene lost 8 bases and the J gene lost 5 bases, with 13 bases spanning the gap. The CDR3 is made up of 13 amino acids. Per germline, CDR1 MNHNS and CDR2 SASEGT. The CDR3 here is CASRPGADNEQFF. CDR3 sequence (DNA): TGTGCCAGCCGACCAGGGGCGGACAATGAGCAGTTCTTC.

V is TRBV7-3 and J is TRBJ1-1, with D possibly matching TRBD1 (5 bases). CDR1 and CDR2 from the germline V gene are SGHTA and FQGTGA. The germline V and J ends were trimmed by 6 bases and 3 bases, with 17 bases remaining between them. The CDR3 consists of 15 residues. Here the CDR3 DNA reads TGTGCCAGCAGTCCTCCCCCCCAGGGTTACACTGAAGCTTTCTTT. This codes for CASSPPPQGYTEAFF.

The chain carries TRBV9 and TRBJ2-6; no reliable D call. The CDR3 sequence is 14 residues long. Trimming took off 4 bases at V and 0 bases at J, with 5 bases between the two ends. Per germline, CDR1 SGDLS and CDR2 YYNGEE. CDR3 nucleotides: TGTGCCAGCAGCTATAGCTCTGGGGCCAACGTCCTGACTTTC. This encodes CASSYSSGANVLTF.

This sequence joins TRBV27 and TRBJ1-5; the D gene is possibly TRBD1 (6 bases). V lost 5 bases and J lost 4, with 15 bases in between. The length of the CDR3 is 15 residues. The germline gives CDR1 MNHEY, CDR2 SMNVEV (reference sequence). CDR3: CASSPIGTWNQPQHF. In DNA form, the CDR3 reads TGTGCCAGCAGTCCCATCGGGACATGGAATCAGCCCCAGCATTTT.

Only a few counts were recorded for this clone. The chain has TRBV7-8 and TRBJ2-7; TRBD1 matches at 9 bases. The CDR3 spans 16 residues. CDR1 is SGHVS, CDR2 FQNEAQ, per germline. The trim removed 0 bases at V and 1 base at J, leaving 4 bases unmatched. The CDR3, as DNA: TGTGCCAGCAGCTTAGCTTCGGGACAGGGTTCCTACGAGCAGTACTTC. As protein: CASSLASGQGSYEQYF.

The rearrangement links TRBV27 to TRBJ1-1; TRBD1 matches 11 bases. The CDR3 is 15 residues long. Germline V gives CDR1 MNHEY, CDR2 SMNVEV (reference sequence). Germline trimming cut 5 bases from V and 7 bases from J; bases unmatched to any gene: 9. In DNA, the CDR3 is TGTGCCAGCAGTCCAAGGGGACAGGGGGACCTTGAAGCTTTCTTT. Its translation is CASSPRGQGDLEAFF.

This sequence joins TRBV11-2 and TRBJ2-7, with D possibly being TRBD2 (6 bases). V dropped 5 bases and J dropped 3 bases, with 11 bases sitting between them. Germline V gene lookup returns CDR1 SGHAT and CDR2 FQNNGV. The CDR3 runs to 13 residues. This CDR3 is CASSGGTGYEQYF. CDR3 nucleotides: TGTGCCAGCAGCGGAGGGACGGGCTACGAGCAGTACTTC.

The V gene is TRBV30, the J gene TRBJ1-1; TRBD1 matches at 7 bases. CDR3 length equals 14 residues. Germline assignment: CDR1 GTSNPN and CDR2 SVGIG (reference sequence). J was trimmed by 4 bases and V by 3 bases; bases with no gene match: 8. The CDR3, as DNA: TGTGCCTGGAGCCCCGTAGGGGGCCCCACTGAAGCTTTCTTT. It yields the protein CAWSPVGGPTEAFF. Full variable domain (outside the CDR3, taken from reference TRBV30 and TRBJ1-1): SQTIHQWPATLVQPVGSPLSLECTVEGTSNPNLYWYRQAAGRGLQLLFYSVGIGQISSEVPQNLSASRPQDRQFILSSKKLLLSDSGFYLCAWSPVGGPTEAFFGQGTRLTVV.

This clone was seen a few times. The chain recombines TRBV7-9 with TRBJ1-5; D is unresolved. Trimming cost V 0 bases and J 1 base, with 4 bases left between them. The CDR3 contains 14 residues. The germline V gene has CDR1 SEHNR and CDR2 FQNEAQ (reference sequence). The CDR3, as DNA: TGTGCCAGCAGCTTAGCACCGAGCAATCAGCCCCAGCATTTT. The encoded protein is CASSLAPSNQPQHF.

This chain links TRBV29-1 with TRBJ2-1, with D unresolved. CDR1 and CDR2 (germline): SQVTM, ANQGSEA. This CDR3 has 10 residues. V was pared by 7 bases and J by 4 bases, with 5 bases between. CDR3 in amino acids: CSAVYNEQFF. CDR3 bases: TGCAGCGCCGTATACAATGAGCAGTTCTTC.

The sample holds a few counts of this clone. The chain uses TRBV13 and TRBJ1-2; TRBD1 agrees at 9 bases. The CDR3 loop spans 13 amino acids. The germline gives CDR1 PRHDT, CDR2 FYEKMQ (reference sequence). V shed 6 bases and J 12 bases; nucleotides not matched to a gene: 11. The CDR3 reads CASRPTGTGSDTF. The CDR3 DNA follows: TGTGCCAGCAGACCGACCGGGACAGGGTCAGACACCTTC.

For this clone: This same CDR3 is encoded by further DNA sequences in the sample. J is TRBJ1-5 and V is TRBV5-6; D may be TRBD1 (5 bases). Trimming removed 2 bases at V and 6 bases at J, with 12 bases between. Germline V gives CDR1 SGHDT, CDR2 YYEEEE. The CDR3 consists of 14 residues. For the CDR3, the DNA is TGTGCCAGCAGCTTAGGAGGGGCAGGTCAGCCCCAGCATTTT. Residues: CASSLGGAGQPQHF.

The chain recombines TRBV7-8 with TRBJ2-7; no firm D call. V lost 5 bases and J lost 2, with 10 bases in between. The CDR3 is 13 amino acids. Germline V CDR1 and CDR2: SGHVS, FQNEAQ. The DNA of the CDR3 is TGTGCCAGCAGCCAAGACACCCCCTACGAGCAGTACTTC. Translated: CASSQDTPYEQYF.

CDR3 sequence (DNA): TGTGCCCCCCTAACCCCGGGGACTAGCGGGTTCCAAGAGACCCAGTACTTC. Amino acid sequence: CAPLTPGTSGFQETQYF. The J gene is TRBJ2-5, the V gene TRBV30; 12 bases line up with TRBD2. V was pared by 8 bases and J by 1 base, with 14 bases of the junction left unmatched. The CDR3 has 17 residues. The germline V gene encodes CDR1 GTSNPN and CDR2 SVGIG (reference sequence). Supplemented by reference TRBV30 and TRBJ2-5, the full variable domain reads SQTIHQWPATLVQPVGSPLSLECTVEGTSNPNLYWYRQAAGRGLQLLFYSVGIGQISSEVPQNLSASRPQDRQFILSSKKLLLSDSGFYLCAPLTPGTSGFQETQYFGPGTRLLVL.

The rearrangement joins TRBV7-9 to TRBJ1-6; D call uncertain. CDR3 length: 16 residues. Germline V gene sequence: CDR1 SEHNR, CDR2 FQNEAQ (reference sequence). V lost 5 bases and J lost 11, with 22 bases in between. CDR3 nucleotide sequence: TGTGCCAGCAGCCTCTTAGTCGGCCAGACTTTACCACCCCTCCACTTT. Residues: CASSLLVGQTLPPLHF.

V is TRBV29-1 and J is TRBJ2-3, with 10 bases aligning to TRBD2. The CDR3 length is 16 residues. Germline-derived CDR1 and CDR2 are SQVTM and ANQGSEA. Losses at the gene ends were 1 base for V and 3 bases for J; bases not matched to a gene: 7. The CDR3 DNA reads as TGCAGCGTTGAAGGCGAAGCTAGCGGGGGAACAGATACGCAGTATTTT. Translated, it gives CSVEGEASGGTDTQYF.

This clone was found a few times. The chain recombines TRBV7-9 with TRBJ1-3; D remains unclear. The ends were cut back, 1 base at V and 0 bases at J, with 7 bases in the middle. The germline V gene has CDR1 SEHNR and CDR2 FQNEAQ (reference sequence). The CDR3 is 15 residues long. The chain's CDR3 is CASSLVLSSGNTIYF. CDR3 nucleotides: TGTGCCAGCAGCTTAGTGCTAAGCTCTGGAAACACCATATATTTT.

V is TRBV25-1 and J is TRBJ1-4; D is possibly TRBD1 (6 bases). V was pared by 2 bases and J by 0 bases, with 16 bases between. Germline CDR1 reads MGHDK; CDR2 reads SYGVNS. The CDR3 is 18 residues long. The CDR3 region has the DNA TGTGCCAGCAGTGAACAGGGGATCAGAATTTCAACTAATGAAAAACTGTTTTTT. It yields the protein CASSEQGIRISTNEKLFF.

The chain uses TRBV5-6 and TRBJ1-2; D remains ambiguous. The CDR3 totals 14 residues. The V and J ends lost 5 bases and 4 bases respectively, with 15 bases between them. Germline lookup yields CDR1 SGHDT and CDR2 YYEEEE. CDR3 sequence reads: CASSPGGIGYGYTF. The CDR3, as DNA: TGTGCCAGCAGTCCAGGTGGGATAGGCTATGGCTACACCTTC.

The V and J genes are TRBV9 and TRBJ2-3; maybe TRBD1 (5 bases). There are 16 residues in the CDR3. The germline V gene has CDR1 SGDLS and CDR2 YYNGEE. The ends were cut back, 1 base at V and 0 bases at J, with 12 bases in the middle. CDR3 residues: CASSVFPGQSTDTQYF. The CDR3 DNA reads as TGTGCCAGCAGCGTATTCCCAGGGCAAAGCACAGATACGCAGTATTTT.

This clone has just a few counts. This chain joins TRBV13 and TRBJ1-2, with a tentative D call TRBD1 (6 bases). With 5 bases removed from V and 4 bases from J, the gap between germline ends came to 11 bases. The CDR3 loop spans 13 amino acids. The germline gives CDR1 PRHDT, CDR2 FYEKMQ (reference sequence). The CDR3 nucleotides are TGTGCCAGCAGCCCACAGGACAGCTATGGCTACACCTTC. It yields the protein CASSPQDSYGYTF.

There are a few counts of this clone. The CDR3 nucleotides read TGCAGCGTTGAGTTCCCAGGACAGGGGGCTTACGAGCAGTACTTC. Protein product: CSVEFPGQGAYEQYF. V and J are TRBV29-1 and TRBJ2-7; 11 nucleotides agree with TRBD1. CDR1 and CDR2 (germline): SQVTM, ANQGSEA. This CDR3 comprises 15 residues. V shed 3 bases, J shed 4 bases, and the junction held 8 bases outside the gene matches.

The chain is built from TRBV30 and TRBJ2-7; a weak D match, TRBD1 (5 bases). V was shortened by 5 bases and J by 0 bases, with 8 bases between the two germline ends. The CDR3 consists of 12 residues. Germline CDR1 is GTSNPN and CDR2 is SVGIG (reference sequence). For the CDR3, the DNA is TGTGCCTGGGAAGGGGACTCCTACGAGCAGTACTTC. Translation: CAWEGDSYEQYF.

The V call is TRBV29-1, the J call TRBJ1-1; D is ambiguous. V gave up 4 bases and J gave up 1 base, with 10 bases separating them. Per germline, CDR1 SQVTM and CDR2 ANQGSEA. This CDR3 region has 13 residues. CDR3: CSVVPRANTEAFF. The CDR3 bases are TGCAGCGTTGTCCCCCGGGCGAACACTGAAGCTTTCTTT.

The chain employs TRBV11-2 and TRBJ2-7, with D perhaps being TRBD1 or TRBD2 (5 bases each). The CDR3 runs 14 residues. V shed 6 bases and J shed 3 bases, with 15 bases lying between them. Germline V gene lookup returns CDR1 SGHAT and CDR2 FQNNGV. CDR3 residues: CASSLGAKFYEQYF. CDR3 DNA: TGTGCCAGCAGTCTCGGGGCCAAATTCTACGAGCAGTACTTC.

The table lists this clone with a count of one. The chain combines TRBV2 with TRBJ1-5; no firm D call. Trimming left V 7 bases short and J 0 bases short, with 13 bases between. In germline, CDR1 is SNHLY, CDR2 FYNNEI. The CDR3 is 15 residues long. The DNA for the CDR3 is TGTGCCAGCAACGAAAGGAGGCATAGCAATCAGCCCCAGCATTTT. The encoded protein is CASNERRHSNQPQHF.